Below, 32 T cell receptor beta chains from the same sample are listed, as sequenced in a study of blood T cell repertoires in COVID-19. TCRdb's copy holds only in-frame clones and misses some; the assay was immunoSEQ multiplex PCR. The sample lists about 53,000 clones; roughly 89% were seen once. Sequenced material: peripheral blood. The receptor set was obtained from an elderly man with acute or convalescent COVID-19.

The rearrangement joins TRBV6-5 to TRBJ1-2; 8 nucleotides agree with TRBD1. Trimming cost V 2 bases and J 4 bases; bases outside gene matches: 3. The CDR3 is made up of 14 amino acids. In germline, CDR1 is MNHEY, CDR2 SVGAGI. The CDR3 DNA reads as TGTGCCAGCAGTTACAACGACAGGGGCTATGGCTACACCTTC. Its protein product is CASSYNDRGYGYTF.

The chain has TRBV6-1 and TRBJ2-7; D call uncertain. Germline V gene sequence: CDR1 MNHNS, CDR2 SASEGT. Trimming stripped 2 bases from V and 1 base from J, with 12 bases between. This CDR3 comprises 15 residues. This CDR3 reads CASSESDLASYEQYF. The CDR3 DNA follows: TGTGCCAGCAGTGAATCTGATCTGGCATCCTACGAGCAGTACTTC.

The chain carries TRBV2 and TRBJ2-7, with TRBD1 matching 8 bases. CDR1 SNHLY and CDR2 FYNNEI come from the germline V gene. The CDR3 has 13 amino acids. The V gene end was trimmed by 5 bases and the J gene end by 3 bases; junction bases not matched to a gene: 3. CDR3 coding DNA: TGTGCCAGCAGTCGGGACAGGAGCTACGAGCAGTACTTC. Its protein is CASSRDRSYEQYF.

V usage is TRBV18 and J usage is TRBJ1-1; TRBD1 aligns across 8 bases. Losses at the gene ends were 3 bases for V and 4 bases for J; bases not matched to a gene: 4. From germline, CDR1 is KGHSH and CDR2 LQKENI. The CDR3 sequence is 14 residues long. The CDR3 DNA sequence: TGTGCCAGCTCACCCCAGGGGGCAGGCACTGAAGCTTTCTTT. This encodes CASSPQGAGTEAFF. Complete variable domain (other parts from reference TRBV18 and TRBJ1-1): NAGVMQNPRHLVRRRGQEARLRCSPMKGHSHVYWYRQLPEEGLKFMVYLQKENIIDESGMPKERFSAEFPKEGPSILRIQQVVRGDSAAYFCASSPQGAGTEAFFGQGTRLTVV.

The chain recombines TRBV6-6 with TRBJ2-7; D possibly corresponds to TRBD1 (5 bases). V was pared by 4 bases and J by 3 bases, with 10 bases between. CDR3 length: 13 amino acids. Germline V gene sequence: CDR1 MNHNY, CDR2 SVGAGI (reference sequence). The CDR3 nucleotides are TGTGCCAGCAGTTCTGCCAGGGACTACGAGCAGTACTTC. Translated: CASSSARDYEQYF.

This sequence joins TRBV5-1 and TRBJ2-1, with 12 bases lining up with TRBD1. V shed 6 bases, J shed 5 bases, and the junction held 3 bases outside the gene matches. Germline CDR1 and CDR2: SGHRS and YFSETQ. The CDR3 consists of 14 residues. The CDR3 spells CASTRDRGHNEQFF. The DNA of the CDR3 is TGCGCCAGCACCCGGGACAGGGGGCACAATGAGCAGTTCTTC.

This chain connects TRBV5-1 to TRBJ2-5, with 10 bases matching TRBD2. Germline trimming cut 3 bases from V and 2 bases from J; bases unmatched to any gene: 4. The length of the CDR3 is 15 residues. CDR1 and CDR2 (germline): SGHRS, YFSETQ. The CDR3 DNA reads as TGCGCCAGCAGCTCCGGGACTAGCGTACAAGAGACCCAGTACTTC. It translates to CASSSGTSVQETQYF.

The J gene is TRBJ1-6, the V gene TRBV5-4; TRBD1 matches at 8 bases. The V gene end was trimmed by 7 bases and the J gene end by 8 bases; junction bases not matched to a gene: 5. The CDR3 consists of 13 residues. The germline CDR1 and CDR2 sequences are SGHNT and YYREEE (reference sequence). CDR3 DNA: TGTGCCAGCGGCCACAGGGGGGATTCACCCCTCCACTTT. Its protein is CASGHRGDSPLHF.

This clone has just a few counts. The gene calls are TRBV3-1 (or the pseudogene TRBV3-2) and TRBJ2-1; D is perhaps TRBD2 (5 bases). This CDR3 contains 14 residues. From germline, CDR1 is LGHDT and CDR2 YNNKEL (reference sequence). V lost 4 bases and J 5 bases, leaving 12 bases between the germline ends. CDR3 region: CASSPLGANNEQFF. The CDR3, as DNA: TGTGCCAGCAGCCCTCTGGGAGCAAACAATGAGCAGTTCTTC.

This clone was seen once. This rearrangement joins TRBV12-1 to TRBJ1-3; the table's D call, TRBD1, has no DNA check behind it. TRBV12-1 is a pseudogene. CDR3 length: 15 amino acids. As DNA, the CDR3 is TGTGCCAGCAGCCTTAATGGGACAGGTGGAAACACCATATATTTT. This codes for CASSLNGTGGNTIYF.

The rearrangement links TRBV7-8 to TRBJ2-3; 10 nucleotides align to TRBD2. Germline CDR1 SGHVS, CDR2 FQNEAQ. V lost 3 bases to trimming and J lost 2 bases; unmatched junction nucleotides: 5. The CDR3 is 16 residues long. The CDR3 DNA sequence: TGTGCCAGCAGCTTTCCTAGCGGGGGTCTCACAGATACGCAGTATTTT. Amino acid sequence: CASSFPSGGLTDTQYF.

CDR3 protein: CASSLDPDRPDEKLFF. The CDR3 DNA follows: TGTGCCAGCAGCTTGGACCCCGACAGACCCGATGAAAAACTGTTTTTT. The chain combines TRBV5-4 with TRBJ1-4; D may be TRBD1 (5 bases). Trimming stripped 0 bases from V and 6 bases from J, with 15 bases between. CDR3 length: 16 residues. Per the germline V gene, CDR1 is SGHNT and CDR2 is YYREEE (reference sequence).

This chain connects TRBV7-3 to TRBJ2-1; 14 nucleotides line up with TRBD2. The CDR3 sequence is 15 residues long. J gave up 7 bases and V 5 bases, and 4 bases lay outside the gene matches. CDR1 SGHTA and CDR2 FQGTGA come from the germline V gene. The CDR3 DNA reads as TGTGCCAGCAGCCCGGGGACTAGCGGGGGTAATGAGCAGTTCTTC. Its translation is CASSPGTSGGNEQFF.

The V and J genes are TRBV20-1 and TRBJ1-2; D remains unclear. Trimming shortened V by 3 bases and J by 0 bases, and 14 bases separated the two germline ends. This CDR3 region has 15 residues. Germline CDR1 DFQATT, CDR2 SNEGSKA (reference sequence). The CDR3 bases are TGCAGTGCTAGTTCGCTACAGAGCTCTAACTATGGCTACACCTTC. Translating gives CSASSLQSSNYGYTF.

The chain's CDR3 is CAISSRGAGGYYGYTF. The DNA of the CDR3 is TGTGCCATCAGCTCGAGGGGGGCAGGGGGCTATTATGGCTACACCTTC. The rearrangement joins TRBV10-3 to TRBJ1-2; 8 bases map to TRBD1. There are 16 residues in the CDR3. CDR1 and CDR2 (germline): ENHRY, SYGVKD. Losses at the gene ends were 6 bases for V and 5 bases for J; bases not matched to a gene: 14.

The rearrangement links TRBV7-8 to TRBJ2-6; 9 nucleotides line up with TRBD2. Germline trimming cut 5 bases from V and 0 bases from J; bases unmatched to any gene: 14. CDR3 length: 20 residues. Germline V gene sequence: CDR1 SGHVS, CDR2 FQNEAQ. CDR3 in DNA: TGTGCCAGCAGCCCCGGGGTAGCGGGGGCTATGATCTCTGGGGCCAACGTCCTGACTTTC. Its protein is CASSPGVAGAMISGANVLTF.

The gene calls are TRBV5-1 and TRBJ1-2; no definite D call. Germline CDR1 SGHRS, CDR2 YFSETQ. Trimming took off 4 bases at V and 0 bases at J, with 13 bases between the two ends. The CDR3 totals 15 residues. The CDR3 DNA is TGCGCCAGCAGCCCCCTTGCCCCAGCTAACTATGGCTACACCTTC. Its protein is CASSPLAPANYGYTF.

This rearrangement joins TRBV3-1 (or the pseudogene TRBV3-2) to TRBJ2-4; 7 nucleotides match TRBD2. In germline, CDR1 is LGHDT, CDR2 YNNKEL (reference sequence). J lost 7 bases, V lost 1 base, and 4 bases had no gene match. The CDR3 consists of 14 residues. CDR3 loop: CASSQGGGANIQYF. The CDR3 nucleotides read TGTGCCAGCAGCCAAGGGGGAGGGGCGAACATTCAGTACTTC.

This chain links TRBV27 with TRBJ1-1; TRBD1 is a possible D gene (5 bases). CDR3 size: 13 residues. The germline gives CDR1 MNHEY, CDR2 SMNVEV (reference sequence). V was pared by 2 bases and J by 1 base, with 5 bases between. The CDR3 DNA is TGTGCCAGCAGTTTAAGGGGGAACACTGAAGCTTTCTTT. Protein: CASSLRGNTEAFF.

The chain uses TRBV11-2 and TRBJ2-7; 9 positions agree with TRBD1. Germline V gene lookup returns CDR1 SGHAT and CDR2 FQNNGV. J gave up 5 bases and V 5 bases, and 13 bases lay outside the gene matches. This CDR3 is 16 amino acids long. This CDR3 is CASSRRRGQGNDEQYF. In nucleotides, the CDR3 is TGTGCCAGCAGCCGACGACGGGGACAGGGTAACGACGAGCAGTACTTC.

The genes are TRBV9 and TRBJ1-4; 8 positions agree with TRBD1. Unmatched junction bases numbered 8, after V lost 7 bases and J lost 6 bases. This CDR3 has 14 residues. CDR1 and CDR2 from the germline V gene are SGDLS and YYNGEE. CDR3 nucleotide sequence: TGTGCCAGCGGACAGGGCTCCGGTCATGAAAAACTGTTTTTT. Translation: CASGQGSGHEKLFF.

The chain employs TRBV7-3 and TRBJ1-1; D may be TRBD1 (5 bases). V lost 2 bases to trimming and J lost 3 bases, with 10 bases between them. The CDR3 runs 14 residues. Germline CDR1 and CDR2: SGHTA and FQGTGA. The chain's CDR3 is CASSLGPGDTEAFF. Here the CDR3 DNA reads TGTGCCAGCAGCTTAGGGCCGGGGGACACTGAAGCTTTCTTT.

This clone has a single count. This chain connects TRBV11-2 to TRBJ1-5, with D maybe TRBD1 (6 bases). V was cut by 1 base and J by 3 bases, with 10 bases left in between. In germline, CDR1 is SGHAT, CDR2 FQNNGV. CDR3 length: 15 residues. CDR3 coding DNA: TGTGCCAGCAGCTTAGGTGGACAGCCCAATCAGCCCCAGCATTTT. Amino acid sequence: CASSLGGQPNQPQHF.

The chain combines TRBV13 with TRBJ2-3; 10 nucleotides align to TRBD2. The trim removed 5 bases at V and 5 bases at J, leaving 7 bases unmatched. CDR3 length: 15 amino acids. Germline CDR1 is PRHDT and CDR2 is FYEKMQ (reference sequence). CDR3: CASSLAGVEIDTQYF. CDR3 nucleotide sequence: TGTGCCAGCAGCCTAGCGGGGGTGGAGATAGATACGCAGTATTTT.

The chain links TRBV7-2 to TRBJ2-1; TRBD1 matches 9 bases. The CDR3 is 19 residues long. Germline V CDR1 and CDR2: SGHTA, FQGNSA. The V and J ends lost 1 base and 0 bases, in that order; junction bases with no gene match: 10. The CDR3 DNA is TGTGCCAGCAGCTTAGAAGGACAGGGGACCTTTAGCTCCTACAATGAGCAGTTCTTC. Translated: CASSLEGQGTFSSYNEQFF.

The table lists this clone with a few counts. The chain employs TRBV10-3 and TRBJ2-2; 15 positions agree with TRBD2. The V gene end was trimmed by 6 bases and the J gene end by 7 bases; junction bases not matched to a gene: 6. The CDR3 is made up of 16 amino acids. Germline V gene data show CDR1 as ENHRY and CDR2 as SYGVKD. CDR3 protein: CAISGTSGGLGGELFF. CDR3 DNA sequence: TGTGCCATCAGCGGGACTAGCGGGGGGCTTGGCGGGGAGCTGTTTTTT.

This chain links TRBV6-5 with TRBJ2-3; D not resolved. The CDR3 runs to 14 residues. Germline-derived CDR1 and CDR2 are MNHEY and SVGAGI. Trimming took off 5 bases at V and 2 bases at J, with 11 bases between the two ends. The CDR3 loop reads CASSTGQLTDTQYF. In nucleotides, the CDR3 is TGTGCCAGCAGTACTGGGCAGCTCACAGATACGCAGTATTTT.

This clone has more than one count but fewer than ten. V and J are TRBV5-8 and TRBJ1-2; 8 bases are a match to TRBD1. The length of the CDR3 is 13 residues. The junction had 2 bases not matched to a gene; V was cut back by 4 bases and J by 3 bases. The germline V gene has CDR1 SGHTS and CDR2 YDEGEE. CDR3 in DNA: TGTGCCAGCAGCCCGGACAGGGACTATGGCTACACCTTC. Translation: CASSPDRDYGYTF.

This rearrangement joins TRBV7-9 to TRBJ1-3, with 8 positions matching TRBD1. CDR1 and CDR2 (germline): SEHNR, FQNEAQ (reference sequence). Trimming cost V 4 bases and J 4 bases; bases outside gene matches: 6. The CDR3 runs 15 residues. The CDR3 spells CASSSSGGAGNTIYF. In nucleotides, the CDR3 is TGTGCCAGCAGCTCATCAGGGGGCGCAGGAAACACCATATATTTT.

The chain joins TRBV10-3 to TRBJ2-7; TRBD2 matches 10 bases. CDR1 ENHRY and CDR2 SYGVKD come from the germline V gene. Trimming took 0 bases from V and 3 from J; bases not matched to a gene: 8. The CDR3 covers 17 residues. The CDR3 nucleotides read TGTGCCATCAGTGAGTCGCCTAGCGGGGGTCTGGGCTACGAGCAGTACTTC. Its protein is CAISESPSGGLGYEQYF.

The rearrangement joins TRBV5-1 to TRBJ2-3; 7 bases are shared with TRBD2. Germline V gene sequence: CDR1 SGHRS, CDR2 YFSETQ. The CDR3 consists of 16 residues. Losses at the gene ends were 4 bases for V and 0 bases for J; bases not matched to a gene: 8. DNA for the CDR3: TGCGCCAGCAGCGGATCTAGCGGTTCTAGCACAGATACGCAGTATTTT. Residues: CASSGSSGSSTDTQYF.

This clone was seen more than once but under ten times. This CDR3 is CASTGMATQYF. The CDR3 bases are TGTGCCAGCACGGGGATGGCGACCCAGTACTTC. The rearrangement links TRBV2 to TRBJ2-5, with TRBD2 as a possible D gene (5 bases). The CDR3 sequence is 11 residues long. V dropped 7 bases and J dropped 7 bases, with 10 bases sitting between them. Germline CDR1 and CDR2: SNHLY and FYNNEI.